The rows below give T cell receptor beta chains drawn from one sample of a study of spatial heterogeneity in lung cancer. TCRdb re-derived calls from the 5' RACE reads in MiXCR, one entry per CDR3 protein. The sample includes 4,900 or so distinct CDR3 sequences, 15% to 20% of them seen just once. The material was PBMCs, obtained at surgery. The receptors were gathered from a male donor with early-stage non-small cell lung cancer. Each CDR3 is given with its conserved first and last residue. A D gene is named only where the DNA matches it firmly. Part of the rows lack a size; the others show once, few, many or a class for expanded clones.

j_gene | d_gene | abundance | v_gene | CDR3nt | CDR3aa
TRBJ2-7 | TRBD1 | medium-sized | TRBV3-1 | TGTGCCAGCAGCCCCGATACCGGGACAGCACCCTCCTACGAGCAGTACTTC | CASSPDTGTAPSYEQYF
TRBJ2-3 | TRBD2 | medium-sized | TRBV4-3 | TGCGCCAGCAGCCAAGATCCAGCGGGGGTATCAGATACGCAGTATTTT | CASSQDPAGVSDTQYF
TRBJ2-3 | - | medium-sized | TRBV5-5 | TGTGCCAGCAGTAACGGGAAAACCTACACAGATACGCAGTATTTT | CASSNGKTYTDTQYF
TRBJ2-4 | TRBD1 | medium-sized | TRBV4-2 | TGTGCCAGCAGCCAAGATGGGACAGGGACGAACATTCAGTACTTC | CASSQDGTGTNIQYF
TRBJ2-7 | TRBD2 | few | TRBV6-6 | TGTGCCAGCGGGTATAGCGGGGGGTACTACGGCTCCTACGAGCAGTACTTC | CASGYSGGYYGSYEQYF
TRBJ1-2 | - | - | TRBV6-5 | TGTGCCAGCAGACCCACAGGGAGGGCAGGCTATGGCTACACCTTC | CASRPTGRAGYGYTF
TRBJ2-5 | TRBD2 | medium-sized | TRBV7-6 | TGTGCCAGCAGCGGCAGACTAGCGAGCCAAGAGACCCAGTACTTC | CASSGRLASQETQYF
TRBJ2-3 | - | medium-sized | TRBV7-3 | TGTGCCAGCAGCTTAATAGGGAGAGATACGCAGTATTTT | CASSLIGRDTQYF
TRBJ1-2 | - | many | TRBV29-1 | TGCAGCGTTGAAATGGGAAACTATGGCTACACCTTC | CSVEMGNYGYTF
TRBJ2-7 | - | medium-sized | TRBV11-2 | TGTGCCAGCAGCGTAACGTCGTTGGGCGAGCAGTACTTC | CASSVTSLGEQYF
TRBJ1-2 | - | - | TRBV20-1 | TGCAGTGCTAGTCACGGTTCCAACTATGGCTACACCTTC | CSASHGSNYGYTF
TRBJ2-5 | TRBD1 | medium-sized | TRBV2 | TGTGCCAGCAGGACGACAGGGGAGACCCAGTACTTC | CASRTTGETQYF
TRBJ2-3 | TRBD2 | medium-sized | TRBV10-3 | TGTGCCATCAGTGAGGGGACTAGCGGGGCGCAGTATTTT | CAISEGTSGAQYF
TRBJ1-3 | - | - | TRBV15 | TGTGCCACCAGCGGGGTCGTGGGGGACGATGGAAACACCATATATTTT | CATSGVVGDDGNTIYF
TRBJ1-2 | TRBD1 | medium-sized | TRBV12-3/TRBV12-4 | TGTGCCAGCAGTACCGGACAGGGCTATGGCTACACCTTC | CASSTGQGYGYTF
TRBJ1-2 | - | medium-sized | TRBV14 | TGTGCCAGCAGTACGCCAGGGTCGGGCCGGTGGGGCGGCTACACCTTC | CASSTPGSGRWGGYTF
TRBJ2-7 | TRBD2 | few | TRBV3-1 | TGTGCCAGCAGCCAAGAGGGGGAGGGGATCTACGAGCAGTACTTC | CASSQEGEGIYEQYF
TRBJ2-1 | TRBD2 | medium-sized | TRBV7-9 | TGTGCCAGCAGCTTAGCTAGCGGGGGGGAGACTGAGCAGTTCTTC | CASSLASGGETEQFF
TRBJ2-1 | - | medium-sized | TRBV12-3/TRBV12-4 | TGTGCCAGCAGCATAGGGGGTCGGAATTACAGAAGACGTAATGAGCAGTTCTTC | CASSIGGRNYRRRNEQFF
TRBJ1-1 | - | medium-sized | TRBV30 | TGTGCCTGGAGTTCCGCCATAGGGTTTACTGAAGCTTTCTTT | CAWSSAIGFTEAFF
TRBJ1-2 | TRBD1 | medium-sized | TRBV20-1 | TGCAGTGCTAGGGGACAGGGGAATTTTCTCTATGGCTACACCTTC | CSARGQGNFLYGYTF
TRBJ2-7 | - | many | TRBV5-1 | TGCGCCAGCAGCAGGGACGGACCCGAGCAGTACTTC | CASSRDGPEQYF
TRBJ1-4 | - | - | TRBV5-1 | TGCGCCAGCAGGCTGAATGAGGGAAAACTGTTTTTT | CASRLNEGKLFF
TRBJ1-2 | - | medium-sized | TRBV4-3 | TGCGCCAGCAGCCAAGATTTCGTAGGGGTTTTCAGCTATGGCTACACCTTC | CASSQDFVGVFSYGYTF
TRBJ2-3 | TRBD2 | medium-sized | TRBV14 | TGTGCCAGCAGCCGACTAGCGGGGGGACTCACAGATACGCAGTATTTT | CASSRLAGGLTDTQYF
TRBJ2-1 | - | medium-sized | TRBV9 | TGTGCCAGCAGCGAGGGAGACTATTATGAGCAGTTCTTC | CASSEGDYYEQFF
TRBJ1-4 | - | - | TRBV7-2 | TGTGCCAGCAGCTTAGATGGCGGGGTCGGTAATGAAAAACTGTTTTTT | CASSLDGGVGNEKLFF
TRBJ2-7 | TRBD1 | medium-sized | TRBV6-1 | TGTGCCAGCAGACAGGGGCCTTTCTCCTACGAGCAGTACTTC | CASRQGPFSYEQYF
TRBJ2-5 | - | many | TRBV5-1 | TGCGCCAGCAGCTTGGGAATAGCGTTCCAAGAGACCCAGTACTTC | CASSLGIAFQETQYF
TRBJ2-1 | TRBD2 | once | TRBV14 | TGTGCCAGCAGCCAAGTAGCGGGCGGCCTTAGTGAGCAGTTCTTC | CASSQVAGGLSEQFF
TRBJ1-1 | TRBD1 | medium-sized | TRBV29-1 | TGCAGCGTTGCGGACAGGGTGGGTACTGAAGCTTTCTTT | CSVADRVGTEAFF
TRBJ1-2 | - | medium-sized | TRBV3-1 | TGTGCCAGCAGCCAAGATTACGCAGGGCCCTATGGCTACACCTTC | CASSQDYAGPYGYTF
TRBJ2-5 | TRBD1 | - | TRBV12-3/TRBV12-4 | TGTGCCAGCAGTTTACCCTATCAGACAGGGAGAGAGACCCAGTACTTC | CASSLPYQTGRETQYF
TRBJ1-6 | TRBD1 | medium-sized | TRBV7-2 | TGTGCCAGCAGCTCGGACAGGGGGAATTCACCCCTCCACTTT | CASSSDRGNSPLHF
TRBJ1-2 | - | medium-sized | TRBV29-1 | TGCAGCGCTTTGACAGTAGCTAACTATGGCTACACCTTC | CSALTVANYGYTF
TRBJ1-5 | - | few | TRBV19 | TGTGCCAGTAGTTCGGCAGGGAATCAGCCCCAGCATTTT | CASSSAGNQPQHF
TRBJ1-2 | - | medium-sized | TRBV3-1 | TGTGCCAGCAGCCAAGAAGGATTCTCTTGGGACGAAGGGGGCTACACCTTC | CASSQEGFSWDEGGYTF
TRBJ1-1 | TRBD1 | medium-sized | TRBV9 | TGTGCCAGCAGCGTAGGGTATGGGACAGGGGACACTGAAGCTTTCTTT | CASSVGYGTGDTEAFF
TRBJ2-4 | - | medium-sized | TRBV20-1 | TGCAGTGCCCCCGCGTCCGTTGTGGGGGTGGGCATTCAGTACTTC | CSAPASVVGVGIQYF
TRBJ1-2 | - | many | TRBV6-5 | TGTGCCAGCAGTTACCTCCTGGCATCGTTAAACTATGGCTACACCTTC | CASSYLLASLNYGYTF
TRBJ1-2 | TRBD1 | few | TRBV24-1 | TGTGCCACCAGTGATTTGATGACAGGGGGCGTTTATGGCTACACCTTC | CATSDLMTGGVYGYTF
TRBJ1-1 | - | - | TRBV5-1 | TGCGCCAGCAGATCGACCTCGAACACTGAAGCTTTCTTT | CASRSTSNTEAFF
TRBJ1-1 | TRBD1 | - | TRBV11-3 | TGTGCCAGCAGCTTAGTCTCGGGACAGGGCACTGAAGCTTTCTTT | CASSLVSGQGTEAFF
TRBJ2-3 | - | - | TRBV5-6 | TGTGCCAGCAGCTTGTCCGCGGGGGCTGGAGATACGCAGTATTTT | CASSLSAGAGDTQYF
TRBJ2-5 | TRBD1 | medium-sized | TRBV14 | TGTGCCAGCAGCCAGGAGCCGGGACAGGGGGTCCAAGAGACCCAGTACTTC | CASSQEPGQGVQETQYF
TRBJ2-7 | TRBD2 | medium-sized | TRBV3-1 | TGTGCCAGCAGCCAAGAGAGGGGACTAGCGGAAGAGCAGTACTTC | CASSQERGLAEEQYF